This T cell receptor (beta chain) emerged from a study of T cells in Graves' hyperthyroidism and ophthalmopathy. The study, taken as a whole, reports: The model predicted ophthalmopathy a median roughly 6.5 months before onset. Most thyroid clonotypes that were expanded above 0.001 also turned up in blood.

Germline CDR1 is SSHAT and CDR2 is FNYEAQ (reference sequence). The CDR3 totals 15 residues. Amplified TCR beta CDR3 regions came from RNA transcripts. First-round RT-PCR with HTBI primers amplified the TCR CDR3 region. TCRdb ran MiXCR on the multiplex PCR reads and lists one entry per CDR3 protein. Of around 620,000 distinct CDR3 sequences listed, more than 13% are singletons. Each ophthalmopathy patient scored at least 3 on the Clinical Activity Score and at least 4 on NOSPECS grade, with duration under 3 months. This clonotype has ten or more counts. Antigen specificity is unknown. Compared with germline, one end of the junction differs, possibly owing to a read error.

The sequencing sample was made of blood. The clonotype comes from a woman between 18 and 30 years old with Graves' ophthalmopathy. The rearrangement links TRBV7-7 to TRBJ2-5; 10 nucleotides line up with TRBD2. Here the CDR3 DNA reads TGTGCTAGCAGCGAAGGGCTAGCGGGAGTCGAGACCCAGTACTTC. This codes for CASSEGLAGVETQYF.